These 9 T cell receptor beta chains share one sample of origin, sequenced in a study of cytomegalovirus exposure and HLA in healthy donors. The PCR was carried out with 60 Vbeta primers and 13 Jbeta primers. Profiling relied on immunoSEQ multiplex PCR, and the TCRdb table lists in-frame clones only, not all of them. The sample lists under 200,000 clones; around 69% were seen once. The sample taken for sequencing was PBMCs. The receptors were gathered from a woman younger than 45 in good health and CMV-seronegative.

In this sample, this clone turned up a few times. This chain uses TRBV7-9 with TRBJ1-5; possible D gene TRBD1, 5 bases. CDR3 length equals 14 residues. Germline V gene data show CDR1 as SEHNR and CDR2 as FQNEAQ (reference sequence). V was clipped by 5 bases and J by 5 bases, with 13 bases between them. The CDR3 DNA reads TGTGCCAGCAGCGCCTCGGGGGTTTATCAGCCCCAGCATTTT. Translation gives CASSASGVYQPQHF.

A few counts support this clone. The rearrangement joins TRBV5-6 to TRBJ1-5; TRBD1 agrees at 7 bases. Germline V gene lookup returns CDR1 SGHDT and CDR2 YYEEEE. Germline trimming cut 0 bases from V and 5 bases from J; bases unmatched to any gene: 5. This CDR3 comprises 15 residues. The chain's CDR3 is CASSLGQGVDQPQHF. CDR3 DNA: TGTGCCAGCAGCTTGGGACAGGGCGTCGATCAGCCCCAGCATTTT.

The CDR3 loop reads CASSPRQRISGANVLTF. CDR3 coding DNA: TGTGCCAGCAGCCCCAGACAGAGAATCTCTGGGGCCAACGTCCTGACTTTC. The chain carries TRBV9 and TRBJ2-6, with D maybe TRBD1 (5 bases). V dropped 4 bases and J dropped 0 bases, with 14 bases sitting between them. CDR3 size: 17 residues. Germline V lookup: CDR1 SGDLS, CDR2 YYNGEE.

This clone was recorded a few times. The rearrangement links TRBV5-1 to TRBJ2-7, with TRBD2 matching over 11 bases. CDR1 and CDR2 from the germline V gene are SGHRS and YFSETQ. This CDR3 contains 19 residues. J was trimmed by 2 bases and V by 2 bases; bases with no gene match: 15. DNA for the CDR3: TGCGCCAGCAGCTTTTTCCCCACGGACACTAGCGGGAGTACCTACGAGCAGTACTTC. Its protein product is CASSFFPTDTSGSTYEQYF.

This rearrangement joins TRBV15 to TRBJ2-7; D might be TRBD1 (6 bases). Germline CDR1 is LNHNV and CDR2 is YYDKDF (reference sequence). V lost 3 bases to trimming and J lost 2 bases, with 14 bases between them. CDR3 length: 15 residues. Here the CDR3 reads CATSRATDRPYEQYF. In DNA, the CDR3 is TGTGCCACCAGCAGGGCTACCGACAGGCCCTACGAGCAGTACTTC.

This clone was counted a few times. CDR3 nucleotides: TGCGCCAGCAGCCAAGATACCGGGGGGAATGAAAAACTGTTTTTT. Its protein product is CASSQDTGGNEKLFF. V usage is TRBV4-3 and J usage is TRBJ1-4, with D perhaps TRBD1 (5 bases). The CDR3 is made up of 15 amino acids. Germline V gene data show CDR1 as LGHNA and CDR2 as YSLEER. The germline V and J ends were trimmed by 0 bases and 5 bases, with 10 bases remaining between them.

CDR3 region: CASSLGLGRGDYEQYF. The CDR3 DNA follows: TGTGCCAGCAGCTTAGGCCTGGGGCGGGGGGACTACGAGCAGTACTTC. This sequence joins TRBV13 and TRBJ2-7; 8 nucleotides match TRBD2. Germline CDR1 and CDR2: PRHDT and FYEKMQ (reference sequence). This CDR3 is 16 amino acids long. The V segment lost 0 bases and the J segment 3 bases; nucleotides outside the gene matches: 7.

CDR3: CASSSSLATDTQYF. CDR3 coding DNA: TGCGCCAGCAGCTCCAGCCTAGCCACAGATACGCAGTATTTT. The chain uses TRBV5-1 and TRBJ2-3, with D perhaps matching TRBD2 (5 bases). Germline V CDR1 and CDR2: SGHRS, YFSETQ. Trimming took off 3 bases at V and 2 bases at J, with 10 bases between the two ends. The CDR3 covers 14 residues.

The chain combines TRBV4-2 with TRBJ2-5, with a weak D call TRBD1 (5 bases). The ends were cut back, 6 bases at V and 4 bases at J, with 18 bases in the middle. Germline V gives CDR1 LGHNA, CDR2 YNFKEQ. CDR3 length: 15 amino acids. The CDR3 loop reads CASRDNTGRLETQYF. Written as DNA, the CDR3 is TGTGCCAGCAGAGACAACACAGGAAGACTAGAGACCCAGTACTTC.